Below, 21 T cell receptor beta chains from the same sample are listed, as sequenced in a study of T-cell memory formation after mild COVID-19. Each CDR3 protein is one row after TCRdb ran MiXCR on the 5' RACE reads. The repertoire holds more than 100,000 distinct CDR3 sequences, with approximately 17% as singletons. The sequencing input was PBMCs or a T cell subset sorted from them (not recorded which). These receptor sequences come from a man between 18 and 29 years old who had mild COVID-19 (a few samples of this study predate the infection). Cell type and time point are not known.

The rearrangement joins TRBV7-2 to TRBJ2-5, with D possibly matching TRBD2 (6 bases). The CDR3 spans 14 residues. Trimming took off 4 bases at V and 8 bases at J, with 17 bases between the two ends. Germline V gene data show CDR1 as SGHTA and CDR2 as FQGNSA. CDR3 DNA sequence: TGTGCCAGCAGCTCAACCGGGACTGCACGCACCCAGTACTTC. This gives the protein CASSSTGTARTQYF. The full variable domain, in which reference TRBV7-2 and TRBJ2-5 provide the parts outside the CDR3, is GAGVSQSPSNKVTEKGKDVELRCDPISGHTALYWYRQSLGQGLEFLIYFQGNSAPDKSGLPSDRFSAERTGGSVSTLTIQRTQQEDSAVYLCASSSTGTARTQYFGPGTRLLVL.

The chain joins TRBV10-3 to TRBJ2-3; 11 nucleotides line up with TRBD2. V dropped 7 bases and J dropped 5; count of bases not matched to a gene: 5. The CDR3 has 14 amino acids. Germline-derived CDR1 and CDR2 are ENHRY and SYGVKD. CDR3 sequence: CAINSGGDGDTQYF. CDR3 DNA sequence: TGTGCCATCAATAGCGGGGGGGATGGAGATACGCAGTATTTT.

This clonotype came up a few times. No DNA is shown, since the ends of the CDR3 on it are uncertain; the CDR3 is the one TCRdb lists. The chain uses TRBV30 and TRBJ2-1; the D segment call TRBD1 is taken from the table without a DNA check. Germline CDR1 reads GTSNPN; CDR2 reads SVGIG (reference sequence). The CDR3 is 15 residues long, ends included. The CDR3 here is CAWSVLVLGGTEQFF.

This clonotype was counted many times. This chain connects TRBV4-3 to TRBJ2-3, with D maybe TRBD2 (5 bases). Trimming removed 0 bases from V and 6 bases from J, with 16 bases in between. Germline assignment: CDR1 LGHNA and CDR2 YSLEER. The length of the CDR3 is 16 residues. CDR3: CASSQDLSVGSDTQYF. CDR3 DNA sequence: TGCGCCAGCAGCCAAGATCTATCCGTTGGGAGTGATACGCAGTATTTT.

The chain uses TRBV19 and TRBJ1-1, with 8 bases lining up with TRBD1. With V trimmed by 1 base and J by 9 bases, 4 bases remained unmatched. From germline, CDR1 is LNHDA and CDR2 SQIVND (reference sequence). The CDR3 spans 13 residues. CDR3 nucleotide sequence: TGTGCCAGTAGTATAGCCGGACAGGGAAAAGCTTTCTTT. Its translation: CASSIAGQGKAFF.

In this sample, this clonotype turned up once. The genes are TRBV20-1 and TRBJ1-5; 7 bases map to TRBD1. The CDR3 has 14 residues. Germline CDR1 reads DFQATT; CDR2 reads SNEGSKA (reference sequence). V was clipped by 3 bases and J by 4 bases; unmatched bases: 6. CDR3 nucleotide sequence: TGCAGTGCTAGTAGGGACAGTGCTAATCAGCCCCAGCATTTT. It yields the protein CSASRDSANQPQHF.

Details on this clonotype: At one end the junction does not follow the germline gene, possibly because of a read error. The V and J genes are TRBV7-3 and TRBJ2-5, with TRBD2 identical over 8 bases. The CDR3 length is 16 residues. Germline V gene sequence: CDR1 SGHTA, CDR2 FQGTGA. The CDR3 reads CDSSATSTGGAETQYF. The DNA for the CDR3 is TGTGACAGCAGCGCCACTTCTACGGGGGGGGCTGAGACCCAGTACTTC. The complete variable domain, with remaining parts taken from reference TRBV7-3 and TRBJ2-5, reads GAGVSQTPSNKVTEKGKYVELRCDPISGHTALYWYRQSLGQGPEFLIYFQGTGAADDSGLPNDRFFAVRPEGSVSTLKIQRTERGDSAVYLCDSSATSTGGAETQYFGPGTRLLVL.

In its sample, this clonotype was seen many times. The V call is TRBV7-9, the J call TRBJ2-5; the D gene is possibly TRBD2 (5 bases). The CDR3 totals 13 residues. The V and J ends lost 6 bases and 10 bases respectively, with 18 bases between them. Germline assignment: CDR1 SEHNR and CDR2 FQNEAQ (reference sequence). The CDR3 coding sequence is TGTGCCAGCAGTCGCAGACTTGATGAGGGCCAGTACTTC. This encodes CASSRRLDEGQYF.

The genes are TRBV10-3 and TRBJ1-5; 10 nucleotides line up with TRBD1. The trim removed 6 bases at V and 4 bases at J, leaving 3 bases unmatched. The CDR3 length is 14 residues. The germline V gene encodes CDR1 ENHRY and CDR2 SYGVKD. CDR3 sequence reads: CAISSGQGNQPQHF. CDR3 DNA sequence: TGTGCCATCAGCTCGGGACAGGGGAATCAGCCCCAGCATTTT.

This clonotype was observed a few times. The genes are TRBV4-2 and TRBJ2-5; 14 bases align to TRBD2. With 4 bases clipped from V and 2 bases from J, the junction kept 12 bases outside the gene matches. The germline V gene encodes CDR1 LGHNA and CDR2 YNFKEQ. The CDR3 contains 19 residues. Written as DNA, the CDR3 is TGTGCCAGCAGCCCGTCCTCGACTAGCGGGGGGGGTCTACAAGAGACCCAGTACTTC. It is translated as CASSPSSTSGGGLQETQYF.

The rearrangement joins TRBV7-3 to TRBJ2-3; 9 bases agree with TRBD1. The trim removed 2 bases at V and 8 bases at J, leaving 8 bases unmatched. The germline V gene has CDR1 SGHTA and CDR2 FQGTGA. The CDR3 sequence is 15 residues long. The CDR3 region has the DNA TGTGCCAGCAGCTTATGGGGGACAGGGAGAGGTACGCAGTATTTT. Its protein is CASSLWGTGRGTQYF.

This clonotype was observed many times. V and J are TRBV24-1 and TRBJ1-2; D ambiguous. The CDR3 consists of 14 residues. Germline-derived CDR1 and CDR2 are KGHDR and SFDVKD. Trimming took 1 base from V and 4 from J, leaving 9 bases between them. DNA of the CDR3: TGTGCCACCAGTGATTTCCCTCGATCCTATGGCTACACCTTC. It is translated as CATSDFPRSYGYTF.

The chain employs TRBV2 and TRBJ2-1, with D tentatively TRBD1 or TRBD2 (6 bases each). This CDR3 region has 14 residues. The V gene lost 5 bases and the J gene lost 8 bases, with 16 bases spanning the gap. CDR1 and CDR2 from the germline V gene are SNHLY and FYNNEI. CDR3 DNA: TGTGCCAGCAGTTGGTATACAGGGAGGTATGAGCAGTTCTTC. It yields the protein CASSWYTGRYEQFF.

This clonotype appeared many times. The chain carries TRBV7-9 and TRBJ1-5, with a possible D match to TRBD1 (6 bases). The CDR3 spans 15 residues. Trimming cost V 5 bases and J 5 bases, with 16 bases left between them. The V gene's germline CDR1 is SEHNR and CDR2 FQNEAQ (reference sequence). The CDR3 spells CASSPLGGQDQPQHF. The CDR3 region has the DNA TGTGCCAGCAGCCCTTTGGGGGGGCAGGATCAGCCCCAGCATTTT.

The V and J genes are TRBV20-1 and TRBJ1-2, with D hard to call. CDR1 and CDR2 (germline): DFQATT, SNEGSKA (reference sequence). The CDR3 has 15 amino acids. V was shortened by 0 bases and J by 4 bases, with 15 bases between the two germline ends. This CDR3 reads CSARDQASGPYGYTF. The CDR3 DNA reads TGCAGTGCTAGAGATCAGGCGTCGGGCCCCTATGGCTACACCTTC.

The rearrangement links TRBV12-3 or TRBV12-4 to TRBJ2-5; TRBD1 aligns across 10 bases. The trim removed 3 bases at V and 3 bases at J, leaving 4 bases unmatched. CDR3 length: 15 residues. The CDR3 DNA reads TGTGCCAGCAGTTTCCGGACAGGGGGTAAAGAGACCCAGTACTTC. The encoded protein is CASSFRTGGKETQYF.

This chain links TRBV3-1 with TRBJ1-2; D uncertain. Germline V gene data show CDR1 as LGHDT and CDR2 as YNNKEL (reference sequence). The CDR3 has 15 amino acids. Deletions cut 3 bases from V and 6 bases from J, with 17 bases between. CDR3 bases: TGTGCCAGCAGCCATGAATGGTCGAGGGTAAATGGCTACACCTTC. It translates to CASSHEWSRVNGYTF.

J is TRBJ2-5 and V is TRBV11-2; 12 bases align to TRBD2. The CDR3 contains 16 residues. The germline gives CDR1 SGHAT, CDR2 FQNNGV. V lost 1 base to trimming and J lost 2 bases; unmatched junction nucleotides: 2. The CDR3 region is CASSLGLAGVQETQYF. Written as DNA, the CDR3 is TGTGCCAGCAGCTTAGGACTAGCGGGGGTACAAGAGACCCAGTACTTC.

This clonotype has ten or more counts. V usage is TRBV24-1 and J usage is TRBJ2-1, with 10 nucleotides matching TRBD1. CDR1 is KGHDR and CDR2 is SFDVKD in the germline V gene. The ends lost 2 bases at V and 5 bases at J; junction bases unmatched: 8. The CDR3 consists of 17 residues. CDR3 sequence reads: CATSDSSGTGAHNEQFF. CDR3 DNA sequence: TGTGCCACCAGTGATTCGTCAGGGACAGGGGCCCACAATGAGCAGTTCTTC.

This clonotype was counted only a few times. The gene calls are TRBV20-1 and TRBJ2-4; 13 bases fit TRBD2. The V gene's germline CDR1 is DFQATT and CDR2 SNEGSKA (reference sequence). This CDR3 has 15 amino acids. The J segment lost 7 bases and the V segment lost 6 bases, leaving 9 bases of the junction unmatched. This CDR3 reads CSAQTSGGMGNIQYF. DNA for the CDR3: TGCAGTGCCCAGACTAGCGGGGGGATGGGGAACATTCAGTACTTC.

This clonotype was counted a few times. This sequence joins TRBV29-1 and TRBJ2-7, with D possibly being TRBD1 or TRBD2 (6 bases each). The V and J ends lost 4 bases and 2 bases respectively, with 12 bases between them. Germline CDR1 and CDR2: SQVTM and ANQGSEA. The CDR3 has 13 residues. In nucleotides, the CDR3 is TGCAGCGTTGCGCCGGGGGCCACCTACGAGCAGTACTTC. Translated: CSVAPGATYEQYF.